This T cell receptor beta chain was documented in a study of shared clonotypes between healthy human individuals. Study information: Sampling drew on donors who were a couple of women and three men aged 18 to 49.

Study-wide results and caveats: A generally larger estimated richness was seen in naive subsets than in memory subsets.

The DNA input per sorted-subset replicate PCR was about 220 ng, corresponding to some 33,000 T cell genomes. Authors' methods: Sequence data from immunoSEQ were junction-only and lacked quality scores; consequently, filtering differed. Method: immunoSEQ multiplex PCR; TCRdb's copy keeps in-frame clones and lacks some. V and J calls and clone size are as listed in that table; D and trimming were resolved from the DNA. The sample carries around 1,000,000 clones, approximately 75% recorded once. Looked up from germline, CDR1 is SGHAT and CDR2 is FQNNGV. V was trimmed by 4 bases and J by 7 bases, leaving 16 bases between them. There are 15 residues in the CDR3. Details on this clone: The antigen is undetermined.

This receptor was taken from a man between 18 and 29 years old in good health. Some clones in this sample may be carry-over from other donors' samples. Sequencing was done on a sample of memory CD4+ T cells from PBMCs. The subset denotes: CD45RA-negative fraction. The chain joins TRBV11-2 to TRBJ1-4; D possibly corresponds to TRBD1 (6 bases). CDR3 loop: CASSSAGGAGEKLFF. CDR3 coding DNA: TGTGCCAGCAGCTCCGCGGGGGGCGCGGGTGAAAAACTGTTTTTT.